This T cell receptor (beta chain) emerged from a study of blood T cell repertoires in COVID-19. The overall study: Material from acute and convalescent COVID-19 was sourced from the United States, Italy and Spain. PBMCs, B-cell-depleted T cells, or T cells provided the cDNA or gDNA that made up the material.

The CDR3 loop spans 14 amino acids. The V segment lost 5 bases and the J segment 5 bases; nucleotides outside the gene matches: 7. CDR1 GTSNPN and CDR2 SVGIG come from the germline V gene (reference sequence). How the authors handled the data: The authors estimated nucleated cell counts from reference gene primer amplification. This table comes from immunoSEQ multiplex PCR, and its TCRdb copy is limited to in-frame clones, with some not included. V, J and clone size are taken as reported in that table, and D and trimming were inferred from the DNA itself. The sample comprises some 220,000 clones, around 84% of which are singletons, and around a sixth rests with the top ten. This clone was found once.

This TCR was sampled from a woman of 80 years or more with active or convalescent COVID-19. The rearrangement links TRBV30 to TRBJ1-5; 9 bases are a match to TRBD1. Sequenced input: peripheral blood. The CDR3 sequence: CAWGTGWGDQPQHF. The CDR3 DNA sequence: TGTGCCTGGGGGACAGGGTGGGGAGATCAGCCCCAGCATTTT.